One sample yielded the 8 T cell receptor beta chains listed below, sequenced in a study of blood T cells in healthy people across ages. Primed by a sample-barcoded 5' primer and a J-beta primer mix, a second PCR proceeded for 7 to 11 cycles. TCRdb independently ran MiXCR on the 5' RACE reads; one entry per CDR3 protein. Altogether fewer than 900,000 distinct CDR3 sequences are present, around 36% being singletons, with the ten largest covering 13%. What was sequenced was blood. These receptor sequences come from a man aged 18 to 30 in good health.

In this sample, this clonotype turned up a few times. The V gene is TRBV24-1, the J gene TRBJ2-2; 7 nucleotides agree with TRBD1. The germline V gene encodes CDR1 KGHDR and CDR2 SFDVKD. The CDR3 loop spans 16 amino acids. Trimming removed 5 bases from V and 2 bases from J; junction bases left unmatched: 7. The CDR3 is CATSARTGPNTGELFF. The CDR3 DNA sequence: TGTGCCACCAGTGCCAGGACAGGTCCTAACACCGGGGAGCTGTTTTTT.

This rearrangement joins TRBV12-3 or TRBV12-4 to TRBJ2-1, with a possible D match to TRBD2 (5 bases). The J call is uncertain, as TRBJ2-7 better fits the DNA end. The CDR3 extends over 14 amino acids. Written as DNA, the CDR3 is TGTGCCAGCAGTTTAATCGGGGTGTACAATGAGCAGTACTTC. Protein sequence: CASSLIGVYNEQYF.

This clonotype has ten or more counts. The chain joins TRBV20-1 to TRBJ2-3, with D possibly TRBD1 on 7 matching bases. The CDR3 extends over 14 amino acids. V was pared by 3 bases and J by 2 bases, with 12 bases between. Germline V lookup: CDR1 DFQATT, CDR2 SNEGSKA (reference sequence). Written as DNA, the CDR3 is TGCAGTGCTAGGGAGGGGGCCCCCACAGATACGCAGTATTTT. Protein: CSAREGAPTDTQYF.

The sample holds a few counts of this clonotype. The V gene is TRBV29-1, the J gene TRBJ1-1; D gene uncertain. The V and J ends lost 3 bases and 4 bases respectively, with 12 bases between them. Per germline, CDR1 SQVTM and CDR2 ANQGSEA. The CDR3 sequence is 13 residues long. CDR3 bases: TGCAGCGTTGAGCTCATTGGGGTCACTGAAGCTTTCTTT. This codes for CSVELIGVTEAFF.

This rearrangement joins TRBV9 to TRBJ1-1; tentative D call: TRBD1 (5 bases). V lost 5 bases and J lost 5, with 19 bases in between. The CDR3 covers 15 residues. CDR1 SGDLS and CDR2 YYNGEE come from the germline V gene. This chain's CDR3 is CASSSRPGGRTEAFF. CDR3 nucleotide sequence: TGTGCCAGCAGTTCCCGCCCCGGGGGGAGGACTGAAGCTTTCTTT.

The rearrangement links TRBV5-1 to TRBJ1-6, with D perhaps TRBD1 (5 bases). V was clipped by 0 bases and J by 8 bases, with 9 bases between them. The V gene's germline CDR1 is SGHRS and CDR2 YFSETQ. CDR3 length equals 14 residues. CDR3 protein: CASSLGQTDSPLHF. The CDR3 DNA reads TGCGCCAGCAGCTTGGGACAGACGGATTCACCCCTCCACTTT. Variable domain in full (rest from reference TRBV5-1 and TRBJ1-6): KAGVTQTPRYLIKTRGQQVTLSCSPISGHRSVSWYQQTPGQGLQFLFEYFSETQRNKGNFPGRFSGRQFSNSRSEMNVSTLELGDSALYLCASSLGQTDSPLHFGNGTRLTVT.

The chain couples TRBV6-6 to TRBJ2-3, with TRBD1 matching over 8 bases. The CDR3 has 16 residues. Germline V gene lookup returns CDR1 MNHNY and CDR2 SVGAGI (reference sequence). V gave up 4 bases and J gave up 3 bases; unmatched junction bases: 9. CDR3 in DNA: TGTGCCAGCAGTTCCATCGCAGGGGGCGCGACAGATACGCAGTATTTT. This codes for CASSSIAGGATDTQYF.

This clonotype was found a few times. V usage is TRBV5-1 and J usage is TRBJ2-7; no firm D call. V dropped 0 bases and J dropped 7 bases, with 14 bases sitting between them. CDR3 length: 14 amino acids. From germline, CDR1 is SGHRS and CDR2 YFSETQ. The CDR3 nucleotides read TGCGCCAGCAGCTTGGAGCTATCGAGTGATGAGCAGTACTTC. Amino acids: CASSLELSSDEQYF.